The 27 T cell receptor beta chains below come from one sample, sequenced in a study of T cell responses to AZD1222 COVID-19 vaccine. Measured with immunoSEQ multiplex PCR; TCRdb has only the in-frame clones, and not every one. The sample carries about 86,000 clones, roughly 90% recorded once. The source was peripheral blood, collected 28 days after the second AZD1222 dose. These receptors were collected from an adult who received the AZD1222 COVID-19 vaccine.

This chain uses TRBV6-1 with TRBJ2-7; the match to TRBD1 covers 7 bases. This CDR3 comprises 17 residues. Germline CDR1 MNHNS, CDR2 SASEGT. J lost 3 bases, V lost 1 base, and 12 bases had no gene match. CDR3 coding DNA: TGTGCCAGCAGTGAAGTAACTTGGGACAGCGGATACTACGAGCAGTACGTC. Protein: CASSEVTWDSGYYEQYV.

With regard to this clone: Other DNA sequences of this sample code for an identical CDR3. The chain recombines TRBV15 with TRBJ2-3; no clear D. Germline loops: CDR1 LNHNV, CDR2 YYDKDF (reference sequence). The CDR3 runs 13 residues. V was trimmed by 1 base and J by 1 base, leaving 3 bases between them. The CDR3: CATSRVGTDTQYF. CDR3 DNA: TGTGCCACCAGCAGAGTGGGCACAGATACGCAGTATTTT.

The J gene is TRBJ2-6, the V gene TRBV5-1, with a tentative D call TRBD1 (6 bases). V dropped 0 bases and J dropped 1 base, with 8 bases sitting between them. There are 16 residues in the CDR3. Germline V lookup: CDR1 SGHRS, CDR2 YFSETQ. In DNA form, the CDR3 reads TGCGCCAGCAGCTTGGGGACAGTTTCTGGGGCCAACGTCCTGACTTTC. Residues: CASSLGTVSGANVLTF.

This clone has a single count. The chain joins TRBV7-3 to TRBJ2-7; 8 nucleotides match TRBD1. Unmatched junction bases numbered 5, after V lost 4 bases and J lost 3 bases. Germline-derived CDR1 and CDR2 are SGHTA and FQGTGA. The CDR3 runs 14 residues. CDR3 coding DNA: TGTGCCAGCAGCTCGGGCGACAGGGGCTACGAGCAGTACTTC. This gives the protein CASSSGDRGYEQYF.

This chain uses TRBV9 with TRBJ2-2; the D call may be TRBD1 or TRBD2 (6 bases each). Deletions cut 0 bases from V and 5 bases from J, with 11 bases between. This CDR3 spans 15 amino acids. Germline-derived CDR1 and CDR2 are SGDLS and YYNGEE. The CDR3 DNA reads as TGTGCCAGCAGCGTAGTCGGGGGCTCTACCGGGGAGCTGTTTTTT. Protein: CASSVVGGSTGELFF.

The V and J genes are TRBV15 and TRBJ1-2, with D maybe TRBD1 (6 bases). CDR3 length: 14 residues. Trimming left V 6 bases short and J 3 bases short, with 14 bases between. Germline V gene lookup returns CDR1 LNHNV and CDR2 YYDKDF (reference sequence). In DNA form, the CDR3 reads TGTGCCACCAGAACCCGGGACATTCACTATGGCTACACCTTC. This codes for CATRTRDIHYGYTF.

The chain employs TRBV4-3 and TRBJ2-3; D remains ambiguous. CDR1 LGHNA and CDR2 YSLEER come from the germline V gene. V shed 2 bases and J shed 1 base, with 4 bases lying between them. The CDR3 covers 13 residues. The CDR3 sequence is CASSQLGTDTQYF. CDR3 DNA sequence: TGCGCCAGCAGCCAACTCGGCACAGATACGCAGTATTTT.

This chain links TRBV4-1 with TRBJ1-1, with 9 bases aligning to TRBD1. This CDR3 is 16 amino acids long. The V gene's germline CDR1 is MGHRA and CDR2 YSYEKL. Losses at the gene ends were 4 bases for V and 2 bases for J; bases not matched to a gene: 8. CDR3 DNA: TGCGCCAGCAGCCTTAGGACAGGGGAGATAAACACTGAAGCTTTCTTT. Amino acid sequence: CASSLRTGEINTEAFF.

The J gene is TRBJ1-5, the V gene TRBV24-1; D possibly corresponds to TRBD1 (5 bases). CDR1 is KGHDR, CDR2 SFDVKD, per germline. The V gene lost 3 bases and the J gene lost 5 bases, with 10 bases spanning the gap. The CDR3 spans 14 residues. CDR3 nucleotides: TGTGCCACCAGTGATGACAGTCGTCATCAGCCCCAGCATTTT. Its translation is CATSDDSRHQPQHF.

This chain uses TRBV10-3 with TRBJ1-1; possibly TRBD1 for D (6 bases). Between the trimmed V and J ends, which lost 2 bases and 1 base, there was a span of 17 bases. The CDR3 contains 17 residues. Germline values: CDR1 ENHRY, CDR2 SYGVKD. CDR3 region: CAISEIGRGARNTEAFF. DNA of the CDR3: TGTGCCATCAGTGAGATCGGCAGGGGCGCGAGGAACACTGAAGCTTTCTTT.

V usage is TRBV28 and J usage is TRBJ1-5; D is unclear. The CDR3 contains 16 residues. V was shortened by 1 base and J by 0 bases, with 10 bases between the two germline ends. The germline CDR1 and CDR2 sequences are MDHEN and SYDVKM. The CDR3 loop reads CASSLYDYYSNQPQHF. In DNA form, the CDR3 reads TGTGCCAGCAGTTTATACGACTATTATAGCAATCAGCCCCAGCATTTT.

The CDR3 reads CASSQDFRDRGYYEQYF. DNA for the CDR3: TGTGCCAGCAGCCAAGATTTCAGGGACAGGGGTTACTACGAGCAGTACTTC. The chain carries TRBV4-2 and TRBJ2-7, with 10 bases aligning to TRBD1. Germline trimming cut 0 bases from V and 3 bases from J; bases unmatched to any gene: 8. The CDR3 runs to 17 residues. Germline CDR1 LGHNA, CDR2 YNFKEQ.

The CDR3 reads CASSATESNEQFF. DNA of the CDR3: TGTGCCAGCAGCGCGACGGAGAGTAATGAGCAGTTCTTC. The J gene is TRBJ2-1, the V gene TRBV9; D is undetermined. This CDR3 has 13 residues. Trimming removed 3 bases from V and 7 bases from J, with 11 bases in between. Looked up from germline, CDR1 is SGDLS and CDR2 is YYNGEE.

V gene TRBV7-9 combines with J gene TRBJ1-2, with a tentative D call TRBD1 (5 bases). V dropped 7 bases and J dropped 3 bases, with 21 bases sitting between them. The CDR3 consists of 16 residues. Germline lookup yields CDR1 SEHNR and CDR2 FQNEAQ (reference sequence). The CDR3 here is CASTKNRGARDYGYTF. The CDR3 DNA reads TGTGCCAGCACCAAAAACCGCGGGGCAAGGGACTATGGCTACACCTTC. The whole variable domain, remainder taken from reference TRBV7-9 and TRBJ1-2, is DTGVSQNPRHKITKRGQNVTFRCDPISEHNRLYWYRQTLGQGPEFLTYFQNEAQLEKSRLLSDRFSAERPKGSFSTLEIQRTEQGDSAMYLCASTKNRGARDYGYTFGSGTRLTVV.

This clone was recorded only once. The chain carries TRBV23-1 and TRBJ2-7; tentative D call: TRBD2 (5 bases). TRBV23-1 counts as an open reading frame of uncertain function. The CDR3 loop spans 16 amino acids. Trimming shortened V by 8 bases and J by 0 bases, and 20 bases separated the two germline ends. DNA of the CDR3: TGCGCCAGCTTATGTCGAGGGCCCGAAGACTCCTACGAGCAGTACGTC. Protein sequence: CASLCRGPEDSYEQYV.

In DNA form, the CDR3 reads TGCGCCAGCAGCCAAGACCCCCAGGGGTCGCAGGGTTTCAAGCAGTACTTC. It codes for CASSQDPQGSQGFKQYF. This chain uses TRBV4-1 with TRBJ2-7; possibly TRBD1 for D (6 bases). The V and J ends lost 0 bases and 8 bases respectively, with 23 bases between them. The CDR3 consists of 17 residues. CDR1 and CDR2 (germline): MGHRA, YSYEKL.

The J gene is TRBJ1-1, the V gene TRBV7-2; D call uncertain. The germline V and J ends were trimmed by 1 base and 7 bases, with 22 bases remaining between them. CDR1 and CDR2 from the germline V gene are SGHTA and FQGNSA. The CDR3 loop spans 17 amino acids. DNA of the CDR3: TGTGCCAGCAGCTTAGGTGTATTTGTTTGGAGGCCGTTTGAAGCTTTCTTT. Amino acid sequence: CASSLGVFVWRPFEAFF.

The rearrangement joins TRBV27 to TRBJ1-6, with D unresolved. Between the trimmed V and J ends, which lost 6 bases and 2 bases, there was a span of 14 bases. CDR1 MNHEY and CDR2 SMNVEV come from the germline V gene (reference sequence). The CDR3 contains 16 residues. CDR3 region: CASRSGGKTYNSPLHF. The CDR3 region has the DNA TGTGCCAGCAGGAGCGGCGGGAAGACCTATAATTCACCCCTCCACTTT.

The rearrangement links TRBV18 to TRBJ2-5, with D possibly being TRBD1 (6 bases). The length of the CDR3 is 14 residues. The germline V gene has CDR1 KGHSH and CDR2 LQKENI. Trimming stripped 4 bases from V and 2 bases from J, with 11 bases between. CDR3 loop: CASSHLDRQETQYF. CDR3 in DNA: TGTGCCAGCTCACATTTGGACAGACAAGAGACCCAGTACTTC.

The chain recombines TRBV4-1 with TRBJ2-7, with D uncertain. The CDR3 consists of 16 residues. Trimming cost V 0 bases and J 3 bases, with 15 bases left between them. Germline V gene lookup returns CDR1 MGHRA and CDR2 YSYEKL. The CDR3 region has the DNA TGCGCCAGCAGCCAAGATGCTGGGGAAGCCTACTACGAGCAGTACGTC. Translated: CASSQDAGEAYYEQYV.

The J gene is TRBJ2-2, the V gene TRBV9; the match to TRBD2 covers 10 bases. Unmatched junction bases numbered 9, after V lost 3 bases and J lost 1 base. The CDR3 is made up of 18 amino acids. Germline loops: CDR1 SGDLS, CDR2 YYNGEE. CDR3: CASSGSGGARKNTGELFF. CDR3 sequence (DNA): TGTGCCAGCAGCGGGAGCGGGGGGGCTCGTAAGAACACCGGGGAGCTGTTTTTT.

This chain connects TRBV7-2 to TRBJ2-5, with D possibly being TRBD1 (5 bases). In germline, CDR1 is SGHTA, CDR2 FQGNSA. This CDR3 has 13 amino acids. V was pared by 3 bases and J by 5 bases, with 10 bases between. CDR3 sequence reads: CASSFGRAETQYF. CDR3 DNA sequence: TGTGCCAGCAGCTTCGGCAGGGCTGAGACCCAGTACTTC.

The V and J genes are TRBV4-1 and TRBJ1-4; D is perhaps TRBD1 (5 bases). Germline V gives CDR1 MGHRA, CDR2 YSYEKL. The ends were cut back, 1 base at V and 6 bases at J, with 15 bases in the middle. The CDR3 contains 16 residues. The CDR3 protein is CASSQGPSGGYEKLFF. Written as DNA, the CDR3 is TGCGCCAGCAGCCAAGGTCCGTCCGGGGGGTATGAAAAACTGTTTTTT.

The chain links TRBV9 to TRBJ2-7, with TRBD1 matching 7 bases. Germline CDR1 is SGDLS and CDR2 is YYNGEE. J gave up 4 bases and V 3 bases, and 7 bases lay outside the gene matches. This CDR3 region has 14 residues. The CDR3 protein is CASSANYRGYEQYF. The CDR3 nucleotides are TGTGCCAGCAGCGCCAACTACAGGGGTTACGAGCAGTACTTC.

V usage is TRBV10-1 and J usage is TRBJ2-5; the D is unclear. Trimming took 3 bases from V and 5 from J, leaving 13 bases between them. CDR1 WNHNN and CDR2 SYGVQD come from the germline V gene (reference sequence). The CDR3 has 14 amino acids. The CDR3 sequence: CASSDRSVRETQYF. The CDR3 DNA is TGCGCCAGCAGTGACAGGAGTGTGCGGGAGACCCAGTACTTC.

V and J are TRBV19 and TRBJ1-1; 8 bases align to TRBD1. V was pared by 8 bases and J by 2 bases, with 4 bases of the junction left unmatched. The CDR3 consists of 13 residues. Per the germline V gene, CDR1 is LNHDA and CDR2 is SQIVND (reference sequence). The CDR3 bases are TGTGCCAGTGTTGGACAGGGAAACACTGAAGCTTTCTTT. Translating gives CASVGQGNTEAFF.

The chain employs TRBV10-1 and TRBJ1-2; no definite D call. V was shortened by 4 bases and J by 5 bases, with 8 bases between the two germline ends. Per the germline V gene, CDR1 is WNHNN and CDR2 is SYGVQD (reference sequence). This CDR3 region has 12 residues. CDR3 sequence (DNA): TGCGCCAGCAGTGTTGATTTTTATGGCTACACCTTC. This translates into CASSVDFYGYTF.